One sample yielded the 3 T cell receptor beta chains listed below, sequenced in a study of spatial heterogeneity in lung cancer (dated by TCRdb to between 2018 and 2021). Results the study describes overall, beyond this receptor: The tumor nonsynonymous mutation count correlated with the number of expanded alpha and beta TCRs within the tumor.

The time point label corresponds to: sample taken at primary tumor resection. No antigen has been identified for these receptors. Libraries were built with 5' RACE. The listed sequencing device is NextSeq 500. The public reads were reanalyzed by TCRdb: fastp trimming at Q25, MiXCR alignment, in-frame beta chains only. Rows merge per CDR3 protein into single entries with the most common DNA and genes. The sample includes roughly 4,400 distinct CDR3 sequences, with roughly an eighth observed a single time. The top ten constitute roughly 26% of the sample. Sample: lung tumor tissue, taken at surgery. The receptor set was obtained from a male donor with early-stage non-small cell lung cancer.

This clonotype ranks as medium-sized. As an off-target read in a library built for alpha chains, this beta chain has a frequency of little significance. The CDR3 loop reads CASSPQWFSNTGELFF. The DNA for the CDR3 is TGTGCCAGCAGCCCACAATGGTTCTCGAACACCGGGGAGCTGTTTTTT. The chain links TRBV7-8 to TRBJ2-2, with D unclear. The V end lost 5 bases, the J end lost 0 bases, and 13 bases lay between the germline ends. From germline, CDR1 is SGHVS and CDR2 FQNEAQ. The CDR3 has 16 amino acids.

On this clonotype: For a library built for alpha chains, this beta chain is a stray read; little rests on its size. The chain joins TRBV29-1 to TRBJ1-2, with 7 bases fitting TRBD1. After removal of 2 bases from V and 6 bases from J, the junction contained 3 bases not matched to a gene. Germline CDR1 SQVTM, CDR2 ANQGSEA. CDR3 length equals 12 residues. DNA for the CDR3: TGCAGCGTTGAAAGAGGGGGCGATGGCTACACCTTC. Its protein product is CSVERGGDGYTF.

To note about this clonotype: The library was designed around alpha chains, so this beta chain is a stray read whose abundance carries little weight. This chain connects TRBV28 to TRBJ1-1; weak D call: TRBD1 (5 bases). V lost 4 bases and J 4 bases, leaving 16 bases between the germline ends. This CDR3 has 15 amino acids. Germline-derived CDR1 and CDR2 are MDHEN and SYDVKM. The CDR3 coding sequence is TGTGCCAGCAGTTATCCCTTGGCAGGGCCCACTGAAGCTTTCTTT. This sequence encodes CASSYPLAGPTEAFF.